The rows below give T cell receptor beta chains drawn from one sample of a study of blood T cells in healthy people across ages. One entry per CDR3 protein results from TCRdb running MiXCR on the 5' RACE reads. The sample comprises 850,000 to 1,000,000 distinct CDR3 sequences, roughly half of which are singletons, and about 21% rests with the top ten. What was sequenced was blood. These receptors came from a woman in her fifties or sixties in good health. Each CDR3 is given with its conserved first and last residue. The D gene is left open where the match is weak. Clone size appears in some rows only: once, few, many, or a class for an expanded clone.

d_gene	abundance	len	j_gene	v_gene	CDR3aa	CDR3nt
-	-	13	TRBJ2-7	TRBV11-2	CASGGVVPLGQYF	TGTGCCAGCGGGGGCGTAGTGCCCTTAGGGCAGTACTTC
-	-	14	TRBJ2-5	TRBV27	CASSWGKYQETQYF	TGTGCCAGCAGTTGGGGCAAGTACCAAGAGACCCAGTACTTC
-	few	16	TRBJ2-3	TRBV19	CASSMGGGSLTDTQYF	TGTGCCAGTAGTATGGGCGGAGGGAGCCTCACAGATACGCAGTATTTT
-	-	14	TRBJ1-1	TRBV5-5	CASSFEDARREAFF	TGTGCCAGCAGCTTTGAGGATGCACGGCGTGAAGCTTTCTTT
TRBD2	few	16	TRBJ2-5	TRBV7-2	CASSLLAGATPETQYF	TGTGCCAGCAGCTTACTAGCGGGGGCTACCCCTGAGACCCAGTACTTC
TRBD2	-	14	TRBJ2-1	TRBV7-9	CASSFILAGVEQFF	TGTGCCAGCAGCTTTATTCTAGCGGGAGTTGAGCAGTTCTTC
-	once	13	TRBJ1-5	TRBV6-1	CASRGTSGQPQHF	TGTGCCAGCAGAGGGACAAGCGGTCAGCCCCAGCATTTT
-	-	13	TRBJ2-5	TRBV11-2	CASSLANEETQYF	TGTGCCAGCAGCCTTGCAAACGAAGAGACCCAGTACTTC
-	-	19	TRBJ1-4	TRBV4-3	CASSPFYRVEVATNEKLFF	TGCGCCAGCAGCCCATTCTACAGGGTAGAGGTTGCAACTAATGAAAAACTGTTTTTT
-	few	12	TRBJ1-5	TRBV7-9	CASSLEGQPQHF	TGTGCCAGCAGCTTAGAGGGTCAGCCCCAGCATTTT
-	-	14	TRBJ2-7	TRBV27	CASSSAGMLYEQYF	TGTGCCAGCAGTTCTGCGGGGATGCTCTACGAGCAGTACTTC
TRBD1	-	15	TRBJ2-7	TRBV5-1	CASSLSGQGQSEQYF	TGCGCCAGCAGCTTGTCCGGACAGGGCCAGTCCGAGCAGTACTTC
TRBD2	-	14	TRBJ2-1	TRBV12-3/TRBV12-4	CASSIAGVYNEQFF	TGTGCCAGCAGCATAGCGGGAGTCTACAATGAGCAGTTCTTC
-	-	15	TRBJ2-6	TRBV6-1	CATEVGGSGANVLTF	TGTGCCACCGAGGTAGGGGGCTCTGGGGCCAACGTCCTGACTTTC
-	-	18	TRBJ2-7	TRBV21-1	CASSKALELAGGPYEQYF	TGTGCCAGCAGCAAAGCGCTGGAGCTAGCGGGAGGGCCCTACGAGCAGTACTTC
TRBD2	once	15	TRBJ2-3	TRBV20-1	CSAGALAGATDTQYF	TGCAGTGCCGGCGCCCTAGCGGGGGCCACAGATACGCAGTATTTT
TRBD1	-	15	TRBJ1-2	TRBV4-3	CASSQEQGKVDGYTF	TGCGCCAGCAGCCAAGAACAGGGGAAGGTTGATGGCTACACCTTC
-	-	13	TRBJ2-7	TRBV20-1	CSAKALIVEGQYF	TGCAGTGCTAAAGCCCTGATAGTAGAAGGGCAGTACTTC
-	many	11	TRBJ2-7	TRBV29-1	CSVLQAAEQYF	TGCAGCGTTCTCCAGGCGGCGGAGCAGTACTTC
-	-	15	TRBJ2-1	TRBV20-1	CSANTGTEVYNEQFF	TGCAGTGCAAATACCGGGACCGAAGTTTACAATGAGCAGTTCTTC
TRBD2	many	13	TRBJ2-1	TRBV29-1	CSNSGGPYNEQFF	TGCAGCAATAGCGGGGGGCCCTACAATGAGCAGTTCTTC
TRBD1	-	14	TRBJ2-7	TRBV2	CASSEQGTVYEQYF	TGTGCCAGCAGTGAACAGGGGACAGTCTACGAGCAGTACTTC
-	-	13	TRBJ2-5	TRBV10-2	CASSGLGGETQYF	TGCGCCAGCAGTGGACTAGGGGGAGAGACCCAGTACTTC
-	few	15	TRBJ2-4	TRBV15	CATSRDGGGQRKQYF	TGTGCCACCAGCAGAGATGGGGGGGGACAGAGAAAACAGTACTTC
-	-	16	TRBJ2-7	TRBV20-1	CSARVVALPLRVEQYF	TGCAGTGCTAGAGTGGTAGCGCTCCCCCTGAGGGTCGAGCAGTACTTC
TRBD2	once	20	TRBJ2-7	TRBV29-1	CSVLKGIKWTSGRVYDEQYF	TGCAGCGTCCTAAAGGGTATCAAATGGACTAGCGGGAGGGTCTACGACGAGCAGTACTTC
-	-	13	TRBJ1-2	TRBV6-5	CASTRGGNYGYTF	TGTGCCAGCACTCGGGGGGGGAACTATGGCTACACCTTC
-	many	12	TRBJ2-7	TRBV6-2/TRBV6-3	CASTDTAYEQYF	TGTGCCAGCACGGATACAGCATACGAGCAGTACTTC
-	few	13	TRBJ1-2	TRBV6-4	CASSEGPHYGYTF	TGTGCCAGCAGTGAGGGTCCCCACTATGGCTACACCTTC
TRBD2	-	18	TRBJ2-3	TRBV6-5	CASSSRLAGVLGTDTQYF	TGTGCCAGCAGTTCCAGACTAGCGGGCGTGCTGGGCACAGATACGCAGTATTTT
-	few	13	TRBJ2-3	TRBV6-1	CASKREISDTQYF	TGTGCCAGCAAACGGGAGATTTCAGATACGCAGTATTTT
-	-	18	TRBJ2-7	TRBV4-1	CASSQRAGRITSSYEQYF	TGCGCCAGCAGCCAACGGGCAGGGCGTATCACAAGCTCCTACGAGCAGTACTTC
TRBD1	few	16	TRBJ2-1	TRBV9	CASSEGARTTYNEQFF	TGTGCCAGCAGCGAGGGGGCTCGCACGACCTACAATGAGCAGTTCTTC
TRBD2	-	13	TRBJ2-1	TRBV29-1	CSVGQLAGHEQFF	TGCAGCGTTGGACAACTAGCGGGGCATGAGCAGTTCTTC
TRBD1	-	15	TRBJ2-3	TRBV29-1	CSVGPGQGAPDTQYF	TGCAGCGTTGGCCCGGGACAGGGGGCCCCAGATACGCAGTATTTT
TRBD1	many	14	TRBJ2-5	TRBV29-1	CSAKTGGGQETQYF	TGCAGCGCGAAAACAGGGGGCGGCCAAGAGACCCAGTACTTC
-	-	11	TRBJ2-1	TRBV20-1	CSAGQGGEQFF	TGCAGTGCCGGACAGGGAGGGGAGCAGTTCTTC
TRBD1	once	14	TRBJ2-7	TRBV9	CASSVAGQTYEQYF	TGTGCCAGCAGCGTAGCGGGACAGACCTACGAGCAGTACTTC
TRBD2	few	14	TRBJ2-1	TRBV29-1	CSGEGLAGNNEQFF	TGCAGCGGCGAGGGGCTAGCGGGAAACAATGAGCAGTTCTTC
TRBD1	-	15	TRBJ2-1	TRBV7-2	CASSLEGTVYNEQFF	TGTGCCAGCAGCTTAGAGGGGACAGTATACAATGAGCAGTTCTTC
-	-	13	TRBJ2-7	TRBV24-1	CATSTSYSYEQYF	TGTGCCACCAGTACCTCTTACTCCTACGAGCAGTACTTC
TRBD1	few	14	TRBJ1-2	TRBV27	CASSHLTGALGYTF	TGTGCCAGCTCCCATCTAACAGGGGCGCTCGGCTACACCTTC